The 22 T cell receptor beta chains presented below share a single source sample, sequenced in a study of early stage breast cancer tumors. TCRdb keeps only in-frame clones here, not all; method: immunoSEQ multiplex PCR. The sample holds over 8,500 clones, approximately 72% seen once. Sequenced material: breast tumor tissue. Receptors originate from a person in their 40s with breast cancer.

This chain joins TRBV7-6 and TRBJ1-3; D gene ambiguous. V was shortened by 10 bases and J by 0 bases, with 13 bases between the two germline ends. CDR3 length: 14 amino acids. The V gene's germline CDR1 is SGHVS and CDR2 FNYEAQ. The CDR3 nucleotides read TGTGCCACCACAGCTTCGGCCTCTGGAAACACCATATATTTT. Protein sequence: CATTASASGNTIYF.

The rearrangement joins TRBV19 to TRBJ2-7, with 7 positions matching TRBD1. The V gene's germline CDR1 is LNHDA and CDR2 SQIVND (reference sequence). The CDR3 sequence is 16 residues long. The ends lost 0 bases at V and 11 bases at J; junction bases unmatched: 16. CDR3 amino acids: CASSIDGRGGARQEYF. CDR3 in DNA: TGTGCCAGTAGTATAGATGGTAGAGGGGGCGCACGCCAAGAGTACTTC.

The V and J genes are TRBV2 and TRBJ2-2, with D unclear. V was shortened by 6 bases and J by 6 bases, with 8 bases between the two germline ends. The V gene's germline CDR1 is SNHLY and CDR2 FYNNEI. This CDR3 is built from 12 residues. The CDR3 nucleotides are TGTGCCAGCAGCCTAGGTGCCGGGGAGCTGTTTTTT. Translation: CASSLGAGELFF.

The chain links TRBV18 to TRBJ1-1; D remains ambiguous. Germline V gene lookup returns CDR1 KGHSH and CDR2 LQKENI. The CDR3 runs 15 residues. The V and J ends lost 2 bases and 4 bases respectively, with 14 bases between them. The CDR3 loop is CASSPRRSEGTEAFF. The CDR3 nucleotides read TGTGCCAGCTCACCAAGGAGGTCTGAAGGCACTGAAGCTTTCTTT. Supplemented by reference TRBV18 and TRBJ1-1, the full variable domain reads NAGVMQNPRHLVRRRGQEARLRCSPMKGHSHVYWYRQLPEEGLKFMVYLQKENIIDESGMPKERFSAEFPKEGPSILRIQQVVRGDSAAYFCASSPRRSEGTEAFFGQGTRLTVV.

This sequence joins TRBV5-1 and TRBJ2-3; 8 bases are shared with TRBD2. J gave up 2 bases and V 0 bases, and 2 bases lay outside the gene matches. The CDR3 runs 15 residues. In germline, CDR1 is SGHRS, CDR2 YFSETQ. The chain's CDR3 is CASSLGLAHTDTQYF. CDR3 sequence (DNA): TGCGCCAGCAGCTTGGGACTAGCGCACACAGATACGCAGTATTTT.

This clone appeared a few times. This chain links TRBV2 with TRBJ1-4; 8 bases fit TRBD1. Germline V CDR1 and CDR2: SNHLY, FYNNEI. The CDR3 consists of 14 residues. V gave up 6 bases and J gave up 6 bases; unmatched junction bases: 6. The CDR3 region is CASSDRGWDEKLFF. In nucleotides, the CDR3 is TGTGCCAGCAGCGACAGGGGTTGGGATGAAAAACTGTTTTTT.

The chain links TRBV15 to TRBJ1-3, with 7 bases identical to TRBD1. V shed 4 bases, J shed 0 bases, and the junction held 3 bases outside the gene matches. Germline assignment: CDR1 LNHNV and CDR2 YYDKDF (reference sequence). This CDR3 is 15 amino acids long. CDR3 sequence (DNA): TGTGCCACCAGCAAGGGACAGAACTCTGGAAACACCATATATTTT. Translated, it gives CATSKGQNSGNTIYF.

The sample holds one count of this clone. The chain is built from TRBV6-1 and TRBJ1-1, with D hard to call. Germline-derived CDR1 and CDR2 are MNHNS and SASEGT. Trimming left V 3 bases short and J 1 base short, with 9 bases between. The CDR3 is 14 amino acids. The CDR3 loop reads CASSDPPENTEAFF. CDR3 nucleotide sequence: TGTGCCAGCAGTGACCCACCTGAGAACACTGAAGCTTTCTTT.

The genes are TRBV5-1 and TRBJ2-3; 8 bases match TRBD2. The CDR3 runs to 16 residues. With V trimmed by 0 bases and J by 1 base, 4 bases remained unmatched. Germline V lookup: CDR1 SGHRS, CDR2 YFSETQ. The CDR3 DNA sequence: TGCGCCAGCAGCTTGGGGGGACTAGGGCGCACAGATACGCAGTATTTT. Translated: CASSLGGLGRTDTQYF. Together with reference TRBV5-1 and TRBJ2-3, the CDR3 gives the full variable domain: KAGVTQTPRYLIKTRGQQVTLSCSPISGHRSVSWYQQTPGQGLQFLFEYFSETQRNKGNFPGRFSGRQFSNSRSEMNVSTLELGDSALYLCASSLGGLGRTDTQYFGPGTRLTVL.

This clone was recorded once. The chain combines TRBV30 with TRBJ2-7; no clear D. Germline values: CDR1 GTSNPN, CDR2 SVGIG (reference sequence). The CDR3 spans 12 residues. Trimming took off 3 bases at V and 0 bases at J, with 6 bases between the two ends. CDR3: CAWRMSSYEQYF. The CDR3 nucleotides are TGTGCCTGGAGGATGAGCTCCTACGAGCAGTACTTC.

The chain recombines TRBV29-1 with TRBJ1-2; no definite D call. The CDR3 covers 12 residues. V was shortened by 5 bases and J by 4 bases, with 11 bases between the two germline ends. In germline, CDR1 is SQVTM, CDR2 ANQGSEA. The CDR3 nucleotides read TGCAGCGTTCCCGGCCTTGGCTATGGCTACACCTTC. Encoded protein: CSVPGLGYGYTF.

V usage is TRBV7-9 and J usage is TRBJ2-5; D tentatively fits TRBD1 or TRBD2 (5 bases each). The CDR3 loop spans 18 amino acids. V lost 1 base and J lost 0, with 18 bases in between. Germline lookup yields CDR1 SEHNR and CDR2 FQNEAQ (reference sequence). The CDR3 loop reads CASSLGERSGKYQETQYF. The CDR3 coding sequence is TGTGCCAGCAGCTTAGGAGAGCGGTCAGGGAAGTACCAAGAGACCCAGTACTTC.

This chain's CDR3 is CASVARGGTQDTQYF. Here the CDR3 DNA reads TGTGCCAGCGTTGCCCGGGGCGGGACCCAAGATACGCAGTATTTT. The chain is built from TRBV2 and TRBJ2-3, with D possibly TRBD2 on 6 matching bases. This CDR3 region has 15 residues. CDR1 SNHLY and CDR2 FYNNEI come from the germline V gene. V shed 8 bases and J shed 5 bases, with 20 bases lying between them.

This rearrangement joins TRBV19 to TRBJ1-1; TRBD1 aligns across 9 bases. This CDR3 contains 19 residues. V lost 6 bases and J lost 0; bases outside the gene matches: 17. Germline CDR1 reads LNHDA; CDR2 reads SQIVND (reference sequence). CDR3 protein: CASSPGQGLKGSMNTEAFF. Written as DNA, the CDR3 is TGTGCCAGTAGCCCGGGACAGGGCCTCAAGGGGTCCATGAACACTGAAGCTTTCTTT.

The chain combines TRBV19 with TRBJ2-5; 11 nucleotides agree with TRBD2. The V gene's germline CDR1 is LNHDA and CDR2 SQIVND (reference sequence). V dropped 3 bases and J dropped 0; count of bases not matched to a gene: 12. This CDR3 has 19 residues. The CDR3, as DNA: TGTGCCAGTAGTATCCGTTTAGCGGGAGGGCCGGAGAACCAAGAGACCCAGTACTTC. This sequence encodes CASSIRLAGGPENQETQYF.

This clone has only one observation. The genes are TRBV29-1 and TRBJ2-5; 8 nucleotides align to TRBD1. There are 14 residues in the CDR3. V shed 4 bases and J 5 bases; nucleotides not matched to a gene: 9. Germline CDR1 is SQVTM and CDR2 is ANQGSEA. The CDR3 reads CSVGPHRGTETQYF. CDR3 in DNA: TGCAGCGTTGGTCCGCACAGGGGGACGGAGACCCAGTACTTC.

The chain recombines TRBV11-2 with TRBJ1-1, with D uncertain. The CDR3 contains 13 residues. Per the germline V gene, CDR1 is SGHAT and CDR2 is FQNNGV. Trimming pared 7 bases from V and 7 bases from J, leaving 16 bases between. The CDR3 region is CASTGRIIGEAFF. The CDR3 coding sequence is TGTGCCAGCACCGGACGAATAATTGGTGAAGCTTTCTTT.

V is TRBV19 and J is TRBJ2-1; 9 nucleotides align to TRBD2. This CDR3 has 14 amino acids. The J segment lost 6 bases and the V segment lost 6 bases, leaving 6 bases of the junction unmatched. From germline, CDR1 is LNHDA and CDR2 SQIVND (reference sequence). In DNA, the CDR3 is TGTGCCAGTAGCAGCGGGAGGCTTCGCAATGAGCAGTTCTTC. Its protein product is CASSSGRLRNEQFF.

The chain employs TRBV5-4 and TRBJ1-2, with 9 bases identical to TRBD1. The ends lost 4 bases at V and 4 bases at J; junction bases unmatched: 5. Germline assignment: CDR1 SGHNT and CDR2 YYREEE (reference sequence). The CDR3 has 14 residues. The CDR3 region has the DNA TGTGCCAGCAGCACGGACAGGGGTATCTATGGCTACACCTTC. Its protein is CASSTDRGIYGYTF.

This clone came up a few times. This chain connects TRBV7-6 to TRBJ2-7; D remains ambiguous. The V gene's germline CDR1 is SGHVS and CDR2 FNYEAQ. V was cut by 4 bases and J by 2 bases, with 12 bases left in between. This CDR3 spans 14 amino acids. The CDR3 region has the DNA TGTGCCAGCAGCTCAGGACCTGAGCCCTACGAGCAGTACTTC. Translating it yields CASSSGPEPYEQYF.

In DNA, the CDR3 is TGTGCCAGCAGCCAACGCGGGACCAGCACAGATACGCAGTATTTT. It encodes CASSQRGTSTDTQYF. This chain connects TRBV14 to TRBJ2-3; the D gene is possibly TRBD2 (6 bases). V lost 2 bases, J lost 0 bases, and 9 bases lay in between. This CDR3 contains 15 residues. Germline CDR1 SGHDN, CDR2 FVKESK.

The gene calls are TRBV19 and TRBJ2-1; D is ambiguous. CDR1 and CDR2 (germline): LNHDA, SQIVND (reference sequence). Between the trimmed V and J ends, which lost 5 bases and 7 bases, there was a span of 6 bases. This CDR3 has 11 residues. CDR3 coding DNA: TGTGCCAGTAGTCTTCGTAATGAGCAGTTCTTC. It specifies CASSLRNEQFF.